This T cell receptor beta chain emerged from a study of blood T cell repertoires in COVID-19. This CDR3 has 13 amino acids. The junction had 6 bases not matched to a gene; V was cut back by 4 bases and J by 6 bases. Germline CDR1 MNHEY, CDR2 SMNVEV (reference sequence). The method was immunoSEQ multiplex PCR; TCRdb's version includes in-frame clones alone and lacks a portion of them. Of 20,000 to 30,000 clones in the sample, around 83% were seen once. The receptor was derived from a human donor in a cohort sampled during active COVID-19. Specimen: peripheral blood. The chain employs TRBV27 and TRBJ2-7; 7 positions agree with TRBD1. The CDR3 region has the DNA TGTGCCAGCAGTTACTCGAGGGGGCTCGAGCAGTACTTC. Translation: CASSYSRGLEQYF.